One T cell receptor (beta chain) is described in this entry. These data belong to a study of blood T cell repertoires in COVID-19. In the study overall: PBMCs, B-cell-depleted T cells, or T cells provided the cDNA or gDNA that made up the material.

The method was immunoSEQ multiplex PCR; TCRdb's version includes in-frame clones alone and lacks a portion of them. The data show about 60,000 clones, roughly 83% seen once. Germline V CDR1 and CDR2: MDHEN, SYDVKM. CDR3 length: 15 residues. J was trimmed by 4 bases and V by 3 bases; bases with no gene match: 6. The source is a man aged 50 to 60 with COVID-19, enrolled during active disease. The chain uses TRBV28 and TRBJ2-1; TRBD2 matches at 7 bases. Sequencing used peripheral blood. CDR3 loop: CASSFGGVHYNEQFF. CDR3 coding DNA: TGTGCCAGCAGTTTTGGGGGGGTCCATTACAATGAGCAGTTCTTC.